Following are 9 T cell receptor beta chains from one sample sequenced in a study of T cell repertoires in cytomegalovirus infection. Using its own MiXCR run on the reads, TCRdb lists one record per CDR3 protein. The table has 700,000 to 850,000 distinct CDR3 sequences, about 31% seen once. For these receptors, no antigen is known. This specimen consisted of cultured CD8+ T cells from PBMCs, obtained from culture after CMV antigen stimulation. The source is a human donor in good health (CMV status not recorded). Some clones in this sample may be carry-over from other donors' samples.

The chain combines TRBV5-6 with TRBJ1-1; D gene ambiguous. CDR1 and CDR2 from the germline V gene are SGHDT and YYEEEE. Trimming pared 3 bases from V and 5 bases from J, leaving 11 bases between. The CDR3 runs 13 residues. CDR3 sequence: CASSSTPRTEAFF. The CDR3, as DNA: TGTGCCAGCAGCTCGACCCCGAGGACTGAAGCTTTCTTT.

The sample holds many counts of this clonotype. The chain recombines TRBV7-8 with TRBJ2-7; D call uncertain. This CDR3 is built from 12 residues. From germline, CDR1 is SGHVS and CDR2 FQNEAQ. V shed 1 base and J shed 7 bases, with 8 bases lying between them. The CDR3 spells CASSLELGEQYV. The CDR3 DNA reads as TGTGCCAGCAGCTTAGAGCTAGGGGAGCAGTACGTC.

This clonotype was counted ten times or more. CDR3 coding DNA: TGTGCCAGCAGTGAAGAGGCTAGCGGGGGGGATGAGCAGTTCTTC. It is translated as CASSEEASGGDEQFF. The V call is TRBV6-1, the J call TRBJ2-1; 12 bases match TRBD2. Germline V gives CDR1 MNHNS, CDR2 SASEGT. With V trimmed by 1 base and J by 8 bases, 3 bases remained unmatched. The CDR3 sequence is 15 residues long.

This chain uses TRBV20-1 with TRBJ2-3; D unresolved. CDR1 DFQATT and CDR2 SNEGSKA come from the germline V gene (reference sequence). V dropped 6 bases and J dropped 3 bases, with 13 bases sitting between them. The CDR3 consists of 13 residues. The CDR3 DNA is TGCAGTGCGCCCAACGTGTTGACAGATACGCAGTATTTT. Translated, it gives CSAPNVLTDTQYF.

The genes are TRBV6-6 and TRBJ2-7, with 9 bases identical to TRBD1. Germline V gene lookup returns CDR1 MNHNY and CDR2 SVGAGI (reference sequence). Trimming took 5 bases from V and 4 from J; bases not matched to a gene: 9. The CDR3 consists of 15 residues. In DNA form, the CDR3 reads TGTGCCAGCAGTGATGGGGGGACAGGGCTTTACGAGCAGTACGTC. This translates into CASSDGGTGLYEQYV.

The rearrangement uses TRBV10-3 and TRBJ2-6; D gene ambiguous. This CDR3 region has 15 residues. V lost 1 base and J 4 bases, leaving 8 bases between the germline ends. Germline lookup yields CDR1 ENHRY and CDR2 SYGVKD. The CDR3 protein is CAISEFRKGANVLTF. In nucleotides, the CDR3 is TGTGCCATCAGTGAGTTCAGGAAAGGGGCCAACGTCCTGACTTTC.

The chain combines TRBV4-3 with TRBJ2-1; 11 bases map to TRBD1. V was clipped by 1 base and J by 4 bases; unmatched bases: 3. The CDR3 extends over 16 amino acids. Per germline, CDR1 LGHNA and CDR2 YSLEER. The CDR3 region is CASSQAGTGGYNEQFF. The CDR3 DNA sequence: TGCGCCAGCAGCCAAGCCGGGACAGGGGGGTACAATGAGCAGTTCTTC.

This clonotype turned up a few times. The CDR3 protein is CASSWTSSEQFF. The CDR3 nucleotides read TGTGCCAGCAGTTGGACTAGTAGCGAGCAGTTCTTC. The chain combines TRBV12-3 or TRBV12-4 with TRBJ2-1; 7 positions match TRBD2. The CDR3 length is 12 residues. Trimming removed 4 bases from V and 10 bases from J; junction bases left unmatched: 4.

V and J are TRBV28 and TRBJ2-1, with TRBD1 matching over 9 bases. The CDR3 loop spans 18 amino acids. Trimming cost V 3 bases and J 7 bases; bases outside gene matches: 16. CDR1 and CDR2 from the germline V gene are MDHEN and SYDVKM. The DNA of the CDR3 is TGTGCCAGCAGTTTGTGGTTAAAGAGGACAGGGGATGGGAATGAGCAGTTCTTC. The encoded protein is CASSLWLKRTGDGNEQFF.